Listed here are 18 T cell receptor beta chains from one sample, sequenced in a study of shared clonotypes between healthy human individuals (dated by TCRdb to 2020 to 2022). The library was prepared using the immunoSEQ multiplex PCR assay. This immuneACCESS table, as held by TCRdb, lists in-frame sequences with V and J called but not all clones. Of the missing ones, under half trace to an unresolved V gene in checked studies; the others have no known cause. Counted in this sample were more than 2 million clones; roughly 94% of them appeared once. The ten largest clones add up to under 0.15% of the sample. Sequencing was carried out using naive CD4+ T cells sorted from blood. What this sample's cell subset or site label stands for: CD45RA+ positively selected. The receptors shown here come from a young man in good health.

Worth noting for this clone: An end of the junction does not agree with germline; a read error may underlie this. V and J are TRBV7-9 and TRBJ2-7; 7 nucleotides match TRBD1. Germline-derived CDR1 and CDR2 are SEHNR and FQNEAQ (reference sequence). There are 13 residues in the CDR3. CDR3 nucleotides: TGCGCCAGCAGCTTTTCAGGGGGTTGGGAGCAGTACTTC. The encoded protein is CASSFSGGWEQYF.

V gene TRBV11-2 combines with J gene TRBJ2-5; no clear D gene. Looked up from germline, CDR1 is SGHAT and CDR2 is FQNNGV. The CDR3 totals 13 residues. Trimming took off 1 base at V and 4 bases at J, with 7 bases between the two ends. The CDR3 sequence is CASSLALIETQYF. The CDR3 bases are TGTGCCAGCAGCTTAGCCCTAATAGAGACCCAGTACTTC.

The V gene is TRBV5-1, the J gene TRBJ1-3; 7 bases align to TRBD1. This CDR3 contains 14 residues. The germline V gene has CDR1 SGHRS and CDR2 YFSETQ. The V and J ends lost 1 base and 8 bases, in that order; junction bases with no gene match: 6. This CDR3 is CASSLTGARDTIYF. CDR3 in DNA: TGCGCCAGCAGCTTGACAGGGGCCCGAGACACCATATATTTT.

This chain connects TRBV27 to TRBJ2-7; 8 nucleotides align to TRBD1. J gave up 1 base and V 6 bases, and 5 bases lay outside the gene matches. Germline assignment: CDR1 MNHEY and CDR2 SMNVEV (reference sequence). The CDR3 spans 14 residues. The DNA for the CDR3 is TGTGCCAGCAGCAGGACAGGGCTATCCTACGAGCAGTACTTC. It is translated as CASSRTGLSYEQYF.

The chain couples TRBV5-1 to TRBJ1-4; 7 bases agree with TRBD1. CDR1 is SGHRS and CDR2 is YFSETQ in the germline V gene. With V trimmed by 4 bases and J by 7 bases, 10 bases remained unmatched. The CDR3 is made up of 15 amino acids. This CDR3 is CASSLTGTESEKLFF. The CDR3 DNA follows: TGCGCCAGCAGCCTAACCGGGACAGAGAGTGAAAAACTGTTTTTT. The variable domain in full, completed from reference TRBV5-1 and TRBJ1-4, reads KAGVTQTPRYLIKTRGQQVTLSCSPISGHRSVSWYQQTPGQGLQFLFEYFSETQRNKGNFPGRFSGRQFSNSRSEMNVSTLELGDSALYLCASSLTGTESEKLFFGSGTQLSVL.

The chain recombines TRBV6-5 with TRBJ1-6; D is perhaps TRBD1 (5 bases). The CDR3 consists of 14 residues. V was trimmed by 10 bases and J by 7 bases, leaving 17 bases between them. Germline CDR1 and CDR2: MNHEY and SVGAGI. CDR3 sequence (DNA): TGTGCCACATCTCGGGGGAGGGACAATTCACCCCTCCACTTT. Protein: CATSRGRDNSPLHF.

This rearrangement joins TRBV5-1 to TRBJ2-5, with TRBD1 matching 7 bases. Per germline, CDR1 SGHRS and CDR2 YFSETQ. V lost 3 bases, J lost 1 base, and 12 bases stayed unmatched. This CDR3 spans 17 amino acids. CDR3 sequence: CASSSAFIRDSQETQYF. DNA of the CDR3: TGCGCCAGCAGCTCGGCCTTTATCCGGGACAGCCAAGAGACCCAGTACTTC. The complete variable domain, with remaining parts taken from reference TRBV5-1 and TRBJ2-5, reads KAGVTQTPRYLIKTRGQQVTLSCSPISGHRSVSWYQQTPGQGLQFLFEYFSETQRNKGNFPGRFSGRQFSNSRSEMNVSTLELGDSALYLCASSSAFIRDSQETQYFGPGTRLLVL.

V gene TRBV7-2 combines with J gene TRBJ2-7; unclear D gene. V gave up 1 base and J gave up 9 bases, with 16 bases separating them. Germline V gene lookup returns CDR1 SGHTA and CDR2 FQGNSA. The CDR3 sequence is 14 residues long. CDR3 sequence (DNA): TGTGCCAGCAGCTTAGTCGTCAACACCGTCGGGCAGTACTTC. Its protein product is CASSLVVNTVGQYF.

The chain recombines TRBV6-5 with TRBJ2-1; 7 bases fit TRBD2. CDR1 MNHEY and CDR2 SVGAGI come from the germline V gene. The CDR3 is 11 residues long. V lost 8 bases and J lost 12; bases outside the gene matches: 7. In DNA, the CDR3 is TGTGCCAGCGGGCGGGAGCGGGGGCAGTTCTTC. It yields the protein CASGRERGQFF.

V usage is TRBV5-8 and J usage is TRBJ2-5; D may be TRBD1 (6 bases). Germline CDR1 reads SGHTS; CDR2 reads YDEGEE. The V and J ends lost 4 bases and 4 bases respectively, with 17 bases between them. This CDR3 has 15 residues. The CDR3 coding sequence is TGTGCCAGCAGCCATGGACAGAACTCAGCAGAGACCCAGTACTTC. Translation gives CASSHGQNSAETQYF.

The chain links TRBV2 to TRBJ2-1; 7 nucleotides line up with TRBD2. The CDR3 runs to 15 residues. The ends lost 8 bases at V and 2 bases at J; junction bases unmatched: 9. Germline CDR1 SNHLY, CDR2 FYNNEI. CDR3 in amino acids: CASPRQRDAYNEQFF. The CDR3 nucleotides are TGTGCCAGCCCGCGCCAGCGGGACGCCTACAATGAGCAGTTCTTC.

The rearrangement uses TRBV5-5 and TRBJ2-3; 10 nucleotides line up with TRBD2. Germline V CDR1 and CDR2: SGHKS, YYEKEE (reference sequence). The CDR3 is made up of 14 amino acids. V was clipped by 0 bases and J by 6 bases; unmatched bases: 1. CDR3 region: CASSLDSGRDTQYF. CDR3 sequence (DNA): TGTGCCAGCAGCTTGGATAGCGGGAGGGATACGCAGTATTTT.

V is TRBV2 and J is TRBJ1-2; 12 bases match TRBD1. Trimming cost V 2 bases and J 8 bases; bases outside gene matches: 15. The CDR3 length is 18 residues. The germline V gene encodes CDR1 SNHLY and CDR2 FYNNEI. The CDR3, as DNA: TGTGCCAGCAGTGAATTGGTTTCTACGGGACAGGGGGCAGGAGGCTACACCTTC. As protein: CASSELVSTGQGAGGYTF.

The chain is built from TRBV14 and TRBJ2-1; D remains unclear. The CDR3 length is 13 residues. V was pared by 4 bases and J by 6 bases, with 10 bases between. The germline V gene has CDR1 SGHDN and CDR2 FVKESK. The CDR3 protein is CASSRDDLNEQFF. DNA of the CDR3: TGTGCCAGCAGCCGAGACGACCTCAATGAGCAGTTCTTC.

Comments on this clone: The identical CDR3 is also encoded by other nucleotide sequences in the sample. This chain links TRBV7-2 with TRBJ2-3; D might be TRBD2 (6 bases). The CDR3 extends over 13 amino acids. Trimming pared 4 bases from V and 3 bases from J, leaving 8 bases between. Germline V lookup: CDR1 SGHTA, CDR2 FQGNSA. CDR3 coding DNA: TGTGCCAGCAGCTGGAGGGATACAGATACGCAGTATTTT. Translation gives CASSWRDTDTQYF.

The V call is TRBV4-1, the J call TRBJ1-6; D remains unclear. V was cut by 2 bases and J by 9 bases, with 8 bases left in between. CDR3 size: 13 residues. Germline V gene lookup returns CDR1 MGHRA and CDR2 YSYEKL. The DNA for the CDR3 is TGCGCCAGCAGCCAATCCTTGGGTTCACCCCTCCACTTT. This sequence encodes CASSQSLGSPLHF.

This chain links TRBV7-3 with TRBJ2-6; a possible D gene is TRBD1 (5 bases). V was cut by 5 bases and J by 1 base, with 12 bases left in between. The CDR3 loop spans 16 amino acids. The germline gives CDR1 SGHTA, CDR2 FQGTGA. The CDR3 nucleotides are TGTGCCAGCAGCCCAAGCCCAGGGTCTGGGGCCAACGTCCTGACTTTC. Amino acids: CASSPSPGSGANVLTF.

For the CDR3, the DNA is TGCGCCAGCAGCTTGCAGGACTCCACAGATACGCAGTATTTT. Its translation is CASSLQDSTDTQYF. The J gene is TRBJ2-3, the V gene TRBV5-1, with D possibly TRBD2 on 5 matching bases. The germline V and J ends were trimmed by 1 base and 2 bases, with 8 bases remaining between them. The germline gives CDR1 SGHRS, CDR2 YFSETQ. This CDR3 has 14 amino acids.